This note documents a single T cell receptor beta chain sequence. The data were obtained in a study of blood T cell repertoires in COVID-19. Overall study: The analysed material was cDNA or gDNA that came from T cells, B-cell-depleted T cells, or PBMCs.

As handled by the study authors: Amplifying reference gene primers gave estimates of nucleated cell counts. Method: immunoSEQ multiplex PCR; TCRdb's copy keeps in-frame clones and lacks some. For V, J and clone size, that table is used; D and trimming come from the DNA. The table shows about 42,000 clones, with roughly 89% occurring only once. Trimming removed 5 bases from V and 0 bases from J, with 14 bases in between. The CDR3 contains 16 residues. Germline CDR1 LNHDA, CDR2 SQIVND (reference sequence). The gene calls are TRBV19 and TRBJ1-5; D might be TRBD1 (5 bases). The specimen sequenced was peripheral blood. The TCR originated in a human donor in a cohort sampled during active COVID-19. The CDR3 loop reads CASSPRQSSSNQPQHF. The CDR3, as DNA: TGTGCCAGTAGTCCCCGACAGAGTTCTAGCAATCAGCCCCAGCATTTT.